This entry describes one T cell receptor beta chain. The data stem from a study of response to subunit inactivated influenza vaccine. One entry per CDR3 protein results from TCRdb running MiXCR on the RT-PCR reads. The sample consists of hundreds of thousands of distinct CDR3 sequences, roughly 10% of them appearing once. Germline V lookup: CDR1 DFQATT, CDR2 SNEGSKA (reference sequence). This CDR3 region has 12 residues. V was cut by 5 bases and J by 7 bases, with 9 bases left in between. These data also formed part of another study, on T cells expressing NK-cell markers. From that study: TCR beta cDNA was generated via 5'RACE template switching incorporating UMIs.

The chain uses TRBV20-1 and TRBJ1-6, with D unresolved. The specimen comprised PBMCs from blood, sampled on the day of vaccination. The clonotype was recovered from a man aged 45 to 65 who received an inactivated influenza vaccine. This CDR3 reads CSASSRNSPLHF. CDR3 bases: TGCAGTGCTTCCTCTAGGAATTCACCCCTCCACTTT.